The next 15 T cell receptor beta chains were all read from a single sample in a study of cytomegalovirus exposure and HLA in healthy donors. PCR amplification relied on 60 Vbeta primers (plus 13 Jbeta primers). Produced via immunoSEQ multiplex PCR; TCRdb's table is partial and in-frame only. The sample consists of around 140,000 clones, more than 60% of them appearing once. Sequencing used PBMCs. The receptors were sampled from a woman aged 55 to 70 in good health and CMV-seronegative.

The chain is built from TRBV9 and TRBJ1-5; perhaps TRBD1 as D (5 bases). There are 19 residues in the CDR3. Per germline, CDR1 SGDLS and CDR2 YYNGEE. V lost 4 bases to trimming and J lost 0 bases, with 23 bases between them. CDR3 region: CASSPKRDRTSYSNQPQHF. DNA for the CDR3: TGTGCCAGCAGCCCAAAGAGAGACAGAACTTCTTATAGCAATCAGCCCCAGCATTTT. Full variable domain (remainder filled in from reference TRBV9 and TRBJ1-5): DSGVTQTPKHLITATGQRVTLRCSPRSGDLSVYWYQQSLDQGLQFLIQYYNGEERAKGNILERFSAQQFPDLHSELNLSSLELGDSALYFCASSPKRDRTSYSNQPQHFGDGTRLSIL.

The rearrangement joins TRBV5-5 to TRBJ2-7; 8 positions match TRBD2. J gave up 6 bases and V 0 bases, and 5 bases lay outside the gene matches. This CDR3 has 14 residues. CDR1 and CDR2 from the germline V gene are SGHKS and YYEKEE (reference sequence). CDR3 DNA sequence: TGTGCCAGCAGCTTGGCGGGAGGGCTTGCCGAGCAGTACTTC. Protein: CASSLAGGLAEQYF.

The CDR3 spells CASSLALGAGAFNEQFF. The CDR3 DNA follows: TGTGCCAGCAGCTTAGCGCTCGGAGCGGGAGCGTTCAATGAGCAGTTCTTC. The chain recombines TRBV7-9 with TRBJ2-1, with TRBD2 matching 8 bases. Germline V CDR1 and CDR2: SEHNR, FQNEAQ (reference sequence). Trimming cost V 0 bases and J 6 bases; bases outside gene matches: 10. This CDR3 comprises 17 residues.

This sequence joins TRBV7-3 and TRBJ1-2; TRBD1 aligns across 9 bases. V dropped 10 bases and J dropped 4; count of bases not matched to a gene: 7. Germline assignment: CDR1 SGHTA and CDR2 FQGTGA. The CDR3 covers 13 residues. DNA for the CDR3: TGTGCCACCGGACAGGGGACTGGCTATGGCTACACCTTC. It translates to CATGQGTGYGYTF. Drawing the rest from reference TRBV7-3 and TRBJ1-2, the complete variable domain is GAGVSQTPSNKVTEKGKYVELRCDPISGHTALYWYRQSLGQGPEFLIYFQGTGAADDSGLPNDRFFAVRPEGSVSTLKIQRTERGDSAVYLCATGQGTGYGYTFGSGTRLTVV.

The chain uses TRBV9 and TRBJ1-1, with 8 bases fitting TRBD1. Germline values: CDR1 SGDLS, CDR2 YYNGEE. V was pared by 2 bases and J by 4 bases, with 4 bases of the junction left unmatched. This CDR3 contains 14 residues. The CDR3 reads CASSVDRGGTEAFF. The CDR3 nucleotides are TGTGCCAGCAGCGTTGACAGGGGAGGCACTGAAGCTTTCTTT. The whole variable domain, remainder taken from reference TRBV9 and TRBJ1-1, is DSGVTQTPKHLITATGQRVTLRCSPRSGDLSVYWYQQSLDQGLQFLIQYYNGEERAKGNILERFSAQQFPDLHSELNLSSLELGDSALYFCASSVDRGGTEAFFGQGTRLTVV.

V is TRBV4-1 and J is TRBJ2-7, with D hard to call. Germline CDR1 and CDR2: MGHRA and YSYEKL. The CDR3 extends over 15 amino acids. Trimming took off 1 base at V and 3 bases at J, with 13 bases between the two ends. The DNA of the CDR3 is TGCGCCAGCAGCCAAGTCGCCGGGTTCGGCTACGAGCAGTACTTC. This codes for CASSQVAGFGYEQYF.

This chain joins TRBV14 and TRBJ2-5, with D perhaps matching TRBD1 (6 bases). The CDR3 has 15 residues. Germline V CDR1 and CDR2: SGHDN, FVKESK. Trimming stripped 2 bases from V and 3 bases from J, with 13 bases between. The CDR3 DNA reads TGTGCCAGCAGCCAAACCTGGCCAGGGGAAGAGACCCAGTACTTC. Translation: CASSQTWPGEETQYF.

The CDR3, as DNA: TGTGCCAGCAGCCAAGAGCGCGGGAGTATAGATGAGCAGTTCTTC. Its translation: CASSQERGSIDEQFF. The chain combines TRBV4-2 with TRBJ2-1; 7 bases line up with TRBD2. The germline V gene has CDR1 LGHNA and CDR2 YNFKEQ. This CDR3 is 15 amino acids long. Trimming cost V 0 bases and J 8 bases; bases outside gene matches: 7.

This clone was seen many times. V gene TRBV28 combines with J gene TRBJ2-7, with a tentative D call TRBD2 (6 bases). Per the germline V gene, CDR1 is MDHEN and CDR2 is SYDVKM. Deletions cut 6 bases from V and 6 bases from J, with 18 bases between. This CDR3 region has 14 residues. The CDR3 spells CASSPRDLSGEQYF. In DNA, the CDR3 is TGTGCCAGCAGCCCGCGGGACTTAAGCGGCGAGCAGTACTTC.

The chain combines TRBV29-1 with TRBJ1-1; weak D call: TRBD1 (6 bases). Germline CDR1 and CDR2: SQVTM and ANQGSEA. CDR3 length: 13 amino acids. V lost 0 bases and J 6 bases, leaving 11 bases between the germline ends. CDR3: CSVEDLGGPEAFF. CDR3 bases: TGCAGCGTTGAAGATCTCGGGGGGCCTGAAGCTTTCTTT.

With regard to this clone: Other DNA sequences in the same sample also yield this CDR3. The chain carries TRBV7-2 and TRBJ2-7; 7 nucleotides agree with TRBD1. The CDR3 covers 15 residues. From germline, CDR1 is SGHTA and CDR2 FQGNSA. V was pared by 1 base and J by 0 bases, with 3 bases of the junction left unmatched. The CDR3 here is CASSLEWDSSYEQYF. In DNA, the CDR3 is TGTGCCAGCAGCTTAGAGTGGGACAGCTCCTACGAGCAGTACTTC.

CDR3 loop: CASTTRRQGKETQYF. In DNA form, the CDR3 reads TGTGCCAGCACCACCCGAAGACAGGGTAAAGAGACCCAGTACTTC. This chain uses TRBV6-5 with TRBJ2-5; TRBD1 matches 7 bases. This CDR3 region has 15 residues. V gave up 7 bases and J gave up 3 bases; unmatched junction bases: 11. Germline V CDR1 and CDR2: MNHEY, SVGAGI.

This rearrangement joins TRBV19 to TRBJ1-1; 8 bases are shared with TRBD1. V was clipped by 1 base and J by 2 bases; unmatched bases: 3. The CDR3 has 15 amino acids. CDR1 and CDR2 (germline): LNHDA, SQIVND (reference sequence). In nucleotides, the CDR3 is TGTGCCAGTAGTATAGGTGGGACAGGCAACACTGAAGCTTTCTTT. Encoded protein: CASSIGGTGNTEAFF.

The rearrangement uses TRBV5-4 and TRBJ2-5; 7 bases map to TRBD1. CDR1 is SGHNT and CDR2 is YYREEE in the germline V gene (reference sequence). Trimming removed 9 bases from V and 4 bases from J; junction bases left unmatched: 9. This CDR3 region has 13 residues. CDR3 residues: CATRDRVGETQYF. In DNA form, the CDR3 reads TGTGCCACCCGCGACAGGGTAGGAGAGACCCAGTACTTC.

This chain links TRBV7-2 with TRBJ2-3; TRBD2 matches 12 bases. There are 17 residues in the CDR3. Trimming at V came to 6 bases and at J to 1 base, leaving 8 bases not matched to a gene. CDR1 is SGHTA, CDR2 FQGNSA, per germline. CDR3 DNA: TGTGCCAGCAGACTTACTAGCGGGGGGTTCCGCACAGATACGCAGTATTTT. It encodes CASRLTSGGFRTDTQYF.